This TCR beta chain was found in a study of shared clonotypes between healthy human individuals. Germline values: CDR1 SGDLS, CDR2 YYNGEE. The CDR3 runs to 13 residues. The V and J ends lost 4 bases and 6 bases respectively, with 13 bases between them. This table comes from immunoSEQ multiplex PCR, and its TCRdb copy is limited to in-frame clones, with some not included. In the table there are millions of clones, about 95% of which are singletons. Terminally differentiated effector memory CD45RA+ cells were excluded by CCR7 positive selection of CD45RO-negative cells. The genes are TRBV9 and TRBJ1-2; D remains ambiguous. Sequences were obtained from naive CD8+ T cells sorted from blood. The clonotype originates from a man younger than 35 in good health. In DNA form, the CDR3 reads TGTGCCAGCAGCCCCTCCGCCTTAAATGGCTACACCTTC. Translating it yields CASSPSALNGYTF.